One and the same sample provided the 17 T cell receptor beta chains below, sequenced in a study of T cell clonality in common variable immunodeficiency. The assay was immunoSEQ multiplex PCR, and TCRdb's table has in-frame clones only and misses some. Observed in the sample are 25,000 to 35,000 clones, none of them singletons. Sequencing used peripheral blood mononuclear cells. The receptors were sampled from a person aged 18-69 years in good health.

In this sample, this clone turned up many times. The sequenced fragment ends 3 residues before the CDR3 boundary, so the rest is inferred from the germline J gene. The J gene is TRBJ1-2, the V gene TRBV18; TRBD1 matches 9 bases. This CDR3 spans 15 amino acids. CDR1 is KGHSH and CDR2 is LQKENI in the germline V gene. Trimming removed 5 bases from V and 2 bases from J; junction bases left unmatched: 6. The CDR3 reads CASSSAGTGNYGYTF. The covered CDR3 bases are TGTGCCAGCTCATCAGCCGGGACAGGGAACTATGGC.

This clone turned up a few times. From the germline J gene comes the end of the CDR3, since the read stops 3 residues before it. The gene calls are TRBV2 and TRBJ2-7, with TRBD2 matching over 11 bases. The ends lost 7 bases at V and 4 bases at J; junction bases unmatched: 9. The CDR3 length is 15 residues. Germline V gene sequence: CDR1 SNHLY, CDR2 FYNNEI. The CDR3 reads CASNRLTSGGYEQYF. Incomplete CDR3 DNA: TGTGCCAGCAACCGACTTACTAGCGGGGGTTACGAG.

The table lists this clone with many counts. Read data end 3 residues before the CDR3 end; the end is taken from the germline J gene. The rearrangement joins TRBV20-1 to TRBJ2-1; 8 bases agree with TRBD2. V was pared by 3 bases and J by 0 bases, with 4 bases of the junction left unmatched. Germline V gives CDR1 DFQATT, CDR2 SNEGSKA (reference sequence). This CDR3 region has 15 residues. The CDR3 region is CSARERGGSYNEQFF. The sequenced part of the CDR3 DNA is TGCAGTGCTAGGGAACGGGGGGGCTCCTACAATGAG.

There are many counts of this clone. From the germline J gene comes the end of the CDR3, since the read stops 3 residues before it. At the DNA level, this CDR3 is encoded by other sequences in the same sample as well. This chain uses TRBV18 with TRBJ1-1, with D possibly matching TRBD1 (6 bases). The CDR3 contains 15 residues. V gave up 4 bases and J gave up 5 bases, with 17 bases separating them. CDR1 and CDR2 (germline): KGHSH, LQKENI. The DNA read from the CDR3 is TGTGCCAGCTCACTATCCTGGGGGCGCACTACTGAA. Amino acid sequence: CASSLSWGRTTE. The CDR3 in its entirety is CASSLSWGRTTEAFF. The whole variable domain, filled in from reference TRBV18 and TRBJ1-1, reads NAGVMQNPRHLVRRRGQEARLRCSPMKGHSHVYWYRQLPEEGLKFMVYLQKENIIDESGMPKERFSAEFPKEGPSILRIQQVVRGDSAAYFCASSLSWGRTTEAFFGQGTRLTVV.

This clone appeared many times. The sequenced part of the CDR3 DNA is TGTGCCAGTAGTGAGGGGAGGTGGAACACTGAA. Encoded protein: CASSEGRWNTE. The whole CDR3 sequence reads CASSEGRWNTEAFF. V gene TRBV19 combines with J gene TRBJ1-1, with D maybe TRBD1 (5 bases). The read finishes 3 residues shy of the CDR3 end, and the germline J gene is used to complete it. Trimming removed 5 bases at V and 1 base at J, with 11 bases between. Germline V gene lookup returns CDR1 LNHDA and CDR2 SQIVND (reference sequence). The CDR3 length is 14 residues.

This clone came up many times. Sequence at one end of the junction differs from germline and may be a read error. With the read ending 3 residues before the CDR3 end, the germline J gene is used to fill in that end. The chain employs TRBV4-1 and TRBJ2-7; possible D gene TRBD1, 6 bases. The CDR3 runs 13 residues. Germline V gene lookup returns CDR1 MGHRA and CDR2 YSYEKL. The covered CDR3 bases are TGCGCCAGCAGTCAACAGGGTTCCTCCGAG. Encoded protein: CASSQQGSSE. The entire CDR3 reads CASSQQGSSEQYF.

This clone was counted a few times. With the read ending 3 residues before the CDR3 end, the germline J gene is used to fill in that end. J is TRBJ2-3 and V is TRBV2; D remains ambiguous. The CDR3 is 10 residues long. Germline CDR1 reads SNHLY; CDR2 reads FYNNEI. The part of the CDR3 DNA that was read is TGTGCCACCTTTTTAGAGACG. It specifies CATFLET. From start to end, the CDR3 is CATFLETQYF.

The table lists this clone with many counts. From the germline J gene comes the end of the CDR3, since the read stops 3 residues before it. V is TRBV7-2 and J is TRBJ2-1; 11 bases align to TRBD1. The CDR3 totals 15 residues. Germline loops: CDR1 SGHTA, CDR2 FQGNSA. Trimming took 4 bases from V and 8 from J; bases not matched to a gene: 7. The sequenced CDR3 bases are TGTGCCAGCAGCTCCTTCGGACAGGGGGCCGATGAG. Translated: CASSSFGQGADE. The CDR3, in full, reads CASSSFGQGADEQFF.

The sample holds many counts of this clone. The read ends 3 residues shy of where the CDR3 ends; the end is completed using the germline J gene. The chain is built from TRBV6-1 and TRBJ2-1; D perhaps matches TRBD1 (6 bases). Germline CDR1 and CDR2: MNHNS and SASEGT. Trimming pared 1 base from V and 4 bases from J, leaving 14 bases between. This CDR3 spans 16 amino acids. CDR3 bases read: TGTGCCAGCAGTGAAGGTACAGGGATGGGATACAATGAG. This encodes CASSEGTGMGYNE. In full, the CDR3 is CASSEGTGMGYNEQFF.

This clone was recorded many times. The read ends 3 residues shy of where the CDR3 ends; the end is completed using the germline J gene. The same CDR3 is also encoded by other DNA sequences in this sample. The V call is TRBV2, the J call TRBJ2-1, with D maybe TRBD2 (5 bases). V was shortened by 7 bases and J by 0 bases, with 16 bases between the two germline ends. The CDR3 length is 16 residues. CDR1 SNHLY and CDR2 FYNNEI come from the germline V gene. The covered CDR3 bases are TGTGCCAGCAATCCCGGGCTAGCCAGCTCCTACAATGAG. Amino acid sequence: CASNPGLASSYNE. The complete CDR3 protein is CASNPGLASSYNEQFF.

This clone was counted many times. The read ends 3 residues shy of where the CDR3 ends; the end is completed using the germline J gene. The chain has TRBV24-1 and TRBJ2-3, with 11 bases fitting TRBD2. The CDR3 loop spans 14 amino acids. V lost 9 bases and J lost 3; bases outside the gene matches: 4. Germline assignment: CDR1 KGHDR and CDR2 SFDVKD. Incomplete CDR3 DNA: TGTGCCACCGCTATAGCGGGAGGGACAGATACG. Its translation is CATAIAGGTDT. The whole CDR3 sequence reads CATAIAGGTDTQYF.

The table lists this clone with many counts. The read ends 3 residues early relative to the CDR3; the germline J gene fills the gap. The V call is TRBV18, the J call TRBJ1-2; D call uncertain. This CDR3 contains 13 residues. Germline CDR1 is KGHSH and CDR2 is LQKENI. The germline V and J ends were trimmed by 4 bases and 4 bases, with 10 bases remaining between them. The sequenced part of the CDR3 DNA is TGTGCCAGCTCACGAAGTAACATCTATGGC. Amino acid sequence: CASSRSNIYG. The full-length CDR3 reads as CASSRSNIYGYTF.

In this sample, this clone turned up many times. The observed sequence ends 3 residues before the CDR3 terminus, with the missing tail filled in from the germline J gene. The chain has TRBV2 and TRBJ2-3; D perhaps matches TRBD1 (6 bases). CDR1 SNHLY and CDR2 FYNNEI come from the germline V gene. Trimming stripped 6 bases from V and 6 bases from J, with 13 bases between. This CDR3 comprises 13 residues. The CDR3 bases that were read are TGTGCCAGCAGCTCCCCTAGGGGGGATACG. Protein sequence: CASSSPRGDT. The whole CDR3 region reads CASSSPRGDTQYF.

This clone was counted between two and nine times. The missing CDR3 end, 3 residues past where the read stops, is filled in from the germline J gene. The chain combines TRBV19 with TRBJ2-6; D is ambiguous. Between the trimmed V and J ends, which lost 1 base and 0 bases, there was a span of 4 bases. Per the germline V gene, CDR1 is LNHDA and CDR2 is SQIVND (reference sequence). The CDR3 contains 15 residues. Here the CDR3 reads CASSIVSSGANVLTF. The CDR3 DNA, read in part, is TGTGCCAGTAGTATAGTCAGCTCTGGGGCCAACGTC.

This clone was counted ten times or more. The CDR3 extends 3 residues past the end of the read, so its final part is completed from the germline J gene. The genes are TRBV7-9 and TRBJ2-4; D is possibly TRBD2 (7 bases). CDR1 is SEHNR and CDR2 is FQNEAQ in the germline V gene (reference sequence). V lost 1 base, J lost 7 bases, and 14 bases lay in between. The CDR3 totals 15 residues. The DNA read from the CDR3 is TGTGCCAGCAGCTTAGGAGGGGGGGCCGGGAACATT. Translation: CASSLGGGAGNI. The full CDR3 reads CASSLGGGAGNIQYF.

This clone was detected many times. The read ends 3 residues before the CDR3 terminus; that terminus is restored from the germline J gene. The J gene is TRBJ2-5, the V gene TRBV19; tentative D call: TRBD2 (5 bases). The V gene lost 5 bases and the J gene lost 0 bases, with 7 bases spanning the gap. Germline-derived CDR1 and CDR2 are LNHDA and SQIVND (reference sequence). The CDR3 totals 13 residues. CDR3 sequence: CASSEDYQETQYF. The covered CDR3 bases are TGTGCCAGTAGTGAGGACTACCAAGAGACC.

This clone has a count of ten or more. Incomplete CDR3 DNA: TGTGCCAGCAGCGTAGATCACAGGTTGAACACCGGGGAG. The encoded protein is CASSVDHRLNTGE. The full-length CDR3 reads as CASSVDHRLNTGELFF. The chain couples TRBV9 to TRBJ2-2; tentative D call: TRBD1 (5 bases). The read ends 3 residues shy of where the CDR3 ends; the end is completed using the germline J gene. In germline, CDR1 is SGDLS, CDR2 YYNGEE. V was trimmed by 0 bases and J by 1 base, leaving 10 bases between them. This CDR3 has 16 amino acids. Supplemented by reference TRBV9 and TRBJ2-2, the full variable domain reads DSGVTQTPKHLITATGQRVTLRCSPRSGDLSVYWYQQSLDQGLQFLIQYYNGEERAKGNILERFSAQQFPDLHSELNLSSLELGDSALYFCASSVDHRLNTGELFFGEGSRLTVL.